This passage covers 25 T cell receptor beta chains from one sample sequenced in a study of T cell responses to AZD1222 COVID-19 vaccine. The table came from immunoSEQ multiplex PCR; TCRdb's copy has only in-frame clones and leaves some out. This table holds roughly 150,000 clones, around four fifths found once. The material was peripheral blood, obtained on day 0 of AZD1222 vaccination. These receptor sequences come from an adult in good health.

This clone was seen just once. This chain joins TRBV6-2 or TRBV6-3 and TRBJ2-1; D is undetermined. The germline V gene encodes CDR1 MNHEY and CDR2 SVGEGT. The CDR3 sequence is 16 residues long. The V gene lost 2 bases and the J gene lost 2 bases, with 13 bases spanning the gap. The CDR3 region is CASSYERSPPYNEQFF. CDR3 bases: TGTGCCAGCAGTTACGAGAGGTCCCCCCCCTACAATGAGCAGTTCTTC.

This clone appeared a single time. The V call is TRBV7-2, the J call TRBJ1-3; D call uncertain. The V and J ends lost 7 bases and 6 bases respectively, with 7 bases between them. CDR1 and CDR2 (germline): SGHTA, FQGNSA. The CDR3 has 11 residues. The CDR3 loop reads CASTSLNTIYF. The CDR3 DNA sequence: TGTGCCAGCACCTCTCTAAACACCATATATTTT.

The chain links TRBV11-2 to TRBJ1-1; no clear D. The CDR3 has 14 residues. V was trimmed by 6 bases and J by 3 bases, leaving 14 bases between them. CDR1 and CDR2 (germline): SGHAT, FQNNGV. The CDR3 DNA reads as TGTGCCAGCAGGGGTGGGGAAACCCACACTGAAGCTTTCTTT. It is translated as CASRGGETHTEAFF.

The gene calls are TRBV28 and TRBJ1-1; 8 bases are a match to TRBD1. Looked up from germline, CDR1 is MDHEN and CDR2 is SYDVKM. Losses at the gene ends were 3 bases for V and 4 bases for J; bases not matched to a gene: 10. The CDR3 loop spans 16 amino acids. CDR3 region: CASSFLRGRRGTEAFF. The CDR3 DNA is TGTGCCAGCAGTTTTCTCAGGGGGCGCCGAGGCACTGAAGCTTTCTTT.

V usage is TRBV5-4 and J usage is TRBJ1-1; possible D gene TRBD1, 5 bases. Germline-derived CDR1 and CDR2 are SGHNT and YYREEE (reference sequence). With 4 bases removed from V and 3 bases from J, the gap between germline ends came to 16 bases. This CDR3 region has 15 residues. CDR3 in DNA: TGTGCCAGCAGCCCTCAGAAGGGGAGGGACACTGAAGCTTTCTTT. Amino acid sequence: CASSPQKGRDTEAFF. The full variable domain, completed using reference TRBV5-4 and TRBJ1-1, is ETGVTQSPTHLIKTRGQQVTLRCSSQSGHNTVSWYQQALGQGPQFIFQYYREEENGRGNFPPRFSGLQFPNYSSELNVNALELDDSALYLCASSPQKGRDTEAFFGQGTRLTVV.

The chain couples TRBV7-8 to TRBJ1-1, with D perhaps TRBD1 (6 bases). Trimming took off 5 bases at V and 5 bases at J, with 12 bases between the two ends. CDR1 SGHVS and CDR2 FQNEAQ come from the germline V gene. This CDR3 has 13 amino acids. The CDR3 is CASSTRGGTEAFF. DNA of the CDR3: TGTGCCAGCAGCACGAGAGGGGGGACTGAAGCTTTCTTT. The whole variable domain, filled in from reference TRBV7-8 and TRBJ1-1, reads GAGVSQSPRYKVAKRGQDVALRCDPISGHVSLFWYQQALGQGPEFLTYFQNEAQLDKSGLPSDRFFAERPEGSVSTLKIQRTQQEDSAVYLCASSTRGGTEAFFGQGTRLTVV.

The rearrangement joins TRBV5-1 to TRBJ2-3, with D possibly being TRBD1 (6 bases). The CDR3 contains 14 residues. Trimming stripped 6 bases from V and 4 bases from J, with 15 bases between. Per germline, CDR1 SGHRS and CDR2 YFSETQ. For the CDR3, the DNA is TGCGCCAGCAACGAGCAGGGGTTCCCAGATACGCAGTATTTT. Its translation: CASNEQGFPDTQYF.

Only a few counts were recorded for this clone. J is TRBJ2-2 and V is TRBV7-8, with D uncertain. There are 17 residues in the CDR3. Germline V gene lookup returns CDR1 SGHVS and CDR2 FQNEAQ. The ends were cut back, 1 base at V and 0 bases at J, with 12 bases in the middle. DNA for the CDR3: TGTGCCAGCAGCTTAGGGGGTGGGGATTCGAACACCGGGGAGCTGTTTTTT. Translated: CASSLGGGDSNTGELFF.

The V and J genes are TRBV5-1 and TRBJ2-1; tentatively, D is TRBD1 (7 bases). V lost 0 bases, J lost 7 bases, and 14 bases lay in between. This CDR3 spans 15 amino acids. The V gene's germline CDR1 is SGHRS and CDR2 YFSETQ. The CDR3 region has the DNA TGCGCCAGCAGCTTGGTGCAGGGGGGCATGAATGAGCAGTTCTTC. Amino acids: CASSLVQGGMNEQFF.

The rearrangement joins TRBV27 to TRBJ1-1; 11 bases are a match to TRBD1. Looked up from germline, CDR1 is MNHEY and CDR2 is SMNVEV (reference sequence). Germline trimming cut 4 bases from V and 2 bases from J; bases unmatched to any gene: 3. The length of the CDR3 is 15 residues. The CDR3 sequence: CASSSGTGGNTEAFF. DNA of the CDR3: TGTGCCAGCAGTTCCGGGACAGGGGGTAACACTGAAGCTTTCTTT.

The chain links TRBV5-1 to TRBJ1-6; 8 bases line up with TRBD1. Germline V gene sequence: CDR1 SGHRS, CDR2 YFSETQ. The CDR3 runs to 16 residues. J gave up 7 bases and V 4 bases, and 10 bases lay outside the gene matches. The CDR3 loop is CASSITGTGPNSPLHF. DNA for the CDR3: TGCGCCAGCAGCATCACCGGGACAGGACCGAATTCACCCCTCCACTTT. Supplemented by reference TRBV5-1 and TRBJ1-6, the full variable domain reads KAGVTQTPRYLIKTRGQQVTLSCSPISGHRSVSWYQQTPGQGLQFLFEYFSETQRNKGNFPGRFSGRQFSNSRSEMNVSTLELGDSALYLCASSITGTGPNSPLHFGNGTRLTVT.

The rearrangement joins TRBV5-4 to TRBJ1-4; a weak D match, TRBD1 (5 bases). The germline CDR1 and CDR2 sequences are SGHNT and YYREEE (reference sequence). V was trimmed by 1 base and J by 5 bases, leaving 12 bases between them. The CDR3 totals 15 residues. The CDR3 is CASSLRGFANEKLFF. The CDR3 nucleotides are TGTGCCAGCAGCTTGAGGGGATTTGCAAATGAAAAACTGTTTTTT. The whole variable domain, filled in from reference TRBV5-4 and TRBJ1-4, reads ETGVTQSPTHLIKTRGQQVTLRCSSQSGHNTVSWYQQALGQGPQFIFQYYREEENGRGNFPPRFSGLQFPNYSSELNVNALELDDSALYLCASSLRGFANEKLFFGSGTQLSVL.

The V call is TRBV10-3, the J call TRBJ2-7; no reliable D call. Trimming took 8 bases from V and 1 from J, leaving 6 bases between them. The length of the CDR3 is 11 residues. Germline CDR1 ENHRY, CDR2 SYGVKD. This CDR3 is CAIGDSYEQYF. As DNA, the CDR3 is TGTGCCATCGGAGATTCCTACGAGCAGTACTTC.

This clone was observed a few times. The gene calls are TRBV28 and TRBJ1-4, with 11 bases identical to TRBD1. Germline CDR1 MDHEN, CDR2 SYDVKM. V shed 4 bases, J shed 7 bases, and the junction held 5 bases outside the gene matches. There are 15 residues in the CDR3. The CDR3 region has the DNA TGTGCCAGCAGTTCGGCCGGGACAGGGGGTGAAAAACTGTTTTTT. It yields the protein CASSSAGTGGEKLFF.

V gene TRBV7-2 combines with J gene TRBJ1-6; TRBD1 aligns across 9 bases. Germline values: CDR1 SGHTA, CDR2 FQGNSA. The J segment lost 9 bases and the V segment lost 5 bases, leaving 8 bases of the junction unmatched. The CDR3 runs 15 residues. The CDR3 region has the DNA TGTGCCAGCAGCGGTCTGGGACAGGGACGTTCACCCCTCCACTTT. This translates into CASSGLGQGRSPLHF.

A single count supports this clone. The chain recombines TRBV5-1 with TRBJ2-7, with D perhaps matching TRBD1 (6 bases). Germline V gives CDR1 SGHRS, CDR2 YFSETQ. V lost 0 bases to trimming and J lost 5 bases, with 15 bases between them. The CDR3 runs to 15 residues. CDR3 sequence reads: CASSLEPGEFHEQYF. The CDR3, as DNA: TGCGCCAGCAGCTTGGAGCCAGGGGAGTTCCACGAGCAGTACTTC.

The V gene is TRBV10-3, the J gene TRBJ1-1; 9 bases align to TRBD1. CDR3 length: 14 residues. V shed 7 bases and J 5 bases; nucleotides not matched to a gene: 8. Germline CDR1 is ENHRY and CDR2 is SYGVKD. CDR3 nucleotide sequence: TGTGCCATCACCAACAGGGGGCGCGAAACTGAAGCTTTCTTT. This sequence encodes CAITNRGRETEAFF.

This chain uses TRBV19 with TRBJ1-4; D is uncertain. CDR3 length: 14 residues. Germline V CDR1 and CDR2: LNHDA, SQIVND (reference sequence). Trimming removed 3 bases from V and 3 bases from J, with 8 bases in between. The CDR3 loop reads CASSIGWANEKLFF. The CDR3, as DNA: TGTGCCAGTAGTATCGGATGGGCTAATGAAAAACTGTTTTTT.

On this clone itself: The same CDR3 also results from other DNA sequences found in this sample. The rearrangement uses TRBV19 and TRBJ2-5; no clear D gene. The CDR3 has 11 residues. In germline, CDR1 is LNHDA, CDR2 SQIVND (reference sequence). With 5 bases removed from V and 1 base from J, the gap between germline ends came to 2 bases. Here the CDR3 reads CASSFQETQYF. The CDR3, as DNA: TGTGCCAGTAGTTTCCAAGAGACCCAGTACTTC.

The genes are TRBV6-5 and TRBJ2-1; TRBD2 agrees at 9 bases. V was pared by 2 bases and J by 6 bases, with 8 bases of the junction left unmatched. The CDR3 runs to 16 residues. Per the germline V gene, CDR1 is MNHEY and CDR2 is SVGAGI. This chain's CDR3 is CASSYKRGREGNEQFF. The CDR3, as DNA: TGTGCCAGCAGTTACAAGAGGGGGCGGGAGGGCAATGAGCAGTTCTTC.

The V gene is TRBV19, the J gene TRBJ2-1; D ambiguous. The V gene lost 6 bases and the J gene lost 9 bases, with 9 bases spanning the gap. The CDR3 spans 11 residues. The germline V gene has CDR1 LNHDA and CDR2 SQIVND (reference sequence). CDR3 DNA sequence: TGTGCCAGTAGGTTGATAGGTGAGCAGTTCTTC. Residues: CASRLIGEQFF.

The V gene is TRBV5-1, the J gene TRBJ1-5; 7 bases are a match to TRBD1. CDR1 is SGHRS and CDR2 is YFSETQ in the germline V gene. The CDR3 spans 14 residues. V was clipped by 3 bases and J by 3 bases; unmatched bases: 3. CDR3 loop: CASSSGTDNQPQHF. The CDR3 coding sequence is TGCGCCAGCAGCTCCGGGACAGACAATCAGCCCCAGCATTTT.

The V and J genes are TRBV7-8 and TRBJ1-6; D perhaps matches TRBD1 (5 bases). V lost 5 bases and J lost 6, with 14 bases in between. Per the germline V gene, CDR1 is SGHVS and CDR2 is FQNEAQ. CDR3 length equals 15 residues. Here the CDR3 reads CASSMTEGTNSPLHF. For the CDR3, the DNA is TGTGCCAGCAGCATGACAGAGGGGACTAATTCACCCCTCCACTTT.

This chain joins TRBV28 and TRBJ2-2; 9 nucleotides line up with TRBD1. V trimming: 11 bases; J trimming: 0 bases; junction bases outside the gene matches: 1. Germline CDR1 is MDHEN and CDR2 is SYDVKM. The CDR3 spans 13 residues. The CDR3 nucleotides read TGTGCCGGACAGGGGCCGAACACCGGGGAGCTGTTTTTT. The encoded protein is CAGQGPNTGELFF.

The chain recombines TRBV18 with TRBJ1-1, with D hard to call. This CDR3 is built from 13 residues. Trimming removed 3 bases from V and 3 bases from J, with 8 bases in between. CDR1 is KGHSH, CDR2 LQKENI, per germline. The CDR3 reads CASSPGRDTEAFF. CDR3 in DNA: TGTGCCAGCTCACCCGGAAGGGACACTGAAGCTTTCTTT.